This TCR beta chain came from a study of CXCR3-negative and CXCR3-positive naive CD8 T cells. A remark on this clonotype: Its antigen is as yet unknown.

Via 5' RACE with UMI labels, TRB cDNA libraries were prepared. TCRdb processed the 5' RACE reads again and assigns one entry to each CDR3 protein, with no DNA. This sample's table reports roughly 48,000 distinct CDR3 sequences. General study findings and limits: For memory CD8+ cells diversity was much lower, but both naive subsets had comparably high diversity.

Sequencing was performed on memory CD8+ T cells from blood. The source of this sequence is a human donor in good health. Some clones in this sample may be carry-over from other donors' samples.

CDR3 protein: CASSTRPWTEPQHF. V is TRBV7-2 and J is TRBJ1-5; TCRdb gives TRBD1 as the D gene, but with no DNA this cannot be confirmed. Germline V gives CDR1 SGHTA, CDR2 FQGNSA. The CDR3 consists of 14 residues.